A single sample gave rise to the 29 T cell receptor beta chains below, sequenced in a study of metastatic and nonmetastatic thyroid tumors. Via MiXCR, TCRdb re-called the PCR reads. There are about 6,900 clones in the sample; around 29% occur only once, and approximately 15% lies in the top ten. Patients were all untreated before their thyroid surgery. The material sequenced was adjacent normal tissue. These receptors originate from a male donor with papillary thyroid cancer or a benign thyroid nodule (not recorded which). Some clones in this sample may be carry-over from other donors' samples.

The genes are TRBV16 and TRBJ1-2; possible D gene TRBD1, 6 bases. In germline, CDR1 is KGHSY, CDR2 FQNENV. The V and J ends lost 4 bases and 3 bases respectively, with 18 bases between them. The length of the CDR3 is 16 residues. CDR3: CASSPATGSSYYGYTF. The CDR3 DNA sequence: TGTGCCAGCAGCCCTGCGACAGGCAGCTCGTACTATGGCTACACCTTC.

This sequence joins TRBV11-1 and TRBJ2-7; the D gene could be TRBD1 or TRBD2 (5 bases each). V lost 5 bases to trimming and J lost 4 bases, with 21 bases between them. In germline, CDR1 is SGHAT, CDR2 FQDESV (reference sequence). The CDR3 extends over 16 amino acids. In DNA, the CDR3 is TGTGCCAGCAGCCGCTCGGAGGCAGGGAAGAGGTACGAGCAGTACTTC. This gives the protein CASSRSEAGKRYEQYF.

This clone was counted a few times. A read error may produce the germline difference seen at one junction end. This chain links TRBV29-1 with TRBJ2-5; no reliable D call. The CDR3 contains 12 residues. CDR1 SQVTM and CDR2 ANQGSEA come from the germline V gene. CDR3 coding DNA: TGCAGCGTGGTCCGACTGGAAGAGACCCATTACTTC. Translated, it gives CSVVRLEETHYF.

This clone has more than one count but fewer than ten. A junction boundary mismatches the germline segment, possibly from a read error. The gene calls are TRBV6-1 and TRBJ2-7; D gene unclear. Germline V lookup: CDR1 MNHNS, CDR2 SASEGT. CDR3 length: 15 residues. CDR3 nucleotide sequence: TGTGCCAACAGTCTCACCTTCCACGTACACTACGAGCAGTACTTC. Translation: CANSLTFHVHYEQYF.

This clone is medium-sized within its sample. CDR3: CAISGRGGADEQFF. As DNA, the CDR3 is TGTGCCATCAGTGGACGGGGAGGCGCGGATGAGCAGTTCTTC. V usage is TRBV10-3 and J usage is TRBJ2-1; D may be TRBD2 (6 bases). There are 14 residues in the CDR3. V was trimmed by 4 bases and J by 8 bases, leaving 15 bases between them. Germline-derived CDR1 and CDR2 are ENHRY and SYGVKD.

This clone has just a few counts. The V gene is TRBV28, the J gene TRBJ1-4; maybe TRBD1 (5 bases). In germline, CDR1 is MDHEN, CDR2 SYDVKM. The CDR3 has 16 amino acids. The ends were cut back, 3 bases at V and 4 bases at J, with 15 bases in the middle. The CDR3 region has the DNA TGTGCCAGCAGTTTGGAGGTTGGGGCGGGTAATGAAAAACTGTTTTTT. It codes for CASSLEVGAGNEKLFF.

This clone came up many times. The same CDR3 can be traced to other DNA sequences in this sample. The CDR3 loop reads CAGREQDYNEQFF. CDR3 bases: TGTGCCGGCCGTGAACAGGACTACAATGAGCAGTTCTTC. The chain uses TRBV6-1 and TRBJ2-1, with D perhaps TRBD1 (5 bases). V lost 11 bases, J lost 3 bases, and 14 bases lay in between. CDR1 MNHNS and CDR2 SASEGT come from the germline V gene. The CDR3 is 13 residues long.

Judged by abundance, this clone is medium-sized (0.01 to 0.1%). The chain combines TRBV5-1 with TRBJ2-3; possible D gene TRBD2, 5 bases. Germline-derived CDR1 and CDR2 are SGHRS and YFSETQ. This CDR3 is 15 amino acids long. V was cut by 2 bases and J by 3 bases, with 13 bases left in between. DNA for the CDR3: TGCGCCAGCAGCTTCGGAGGAATCAGAACAGATACGCAGTATTTT. Amino acid sequence: CASSFGGIRTDTQYF.

As concerns this clone: Because it lacks the conserved phenylalanine or tryptophan at the end, this CDR3 is likely a read error. J is TRBJ1-1 and V is TRBV27; 8 nucleotides line up with TRBD1. Germline V CDR1 and CDR2: MNHEY, SMNVEV (reference sequence). CDR3 length: 15 amino acids. V shed 2 bases and J 1 base; nucleotides not matched to a gene: 3. In nucleotides, the CDR3 is TGTGCCAGCAGTTTACATGGACAGGGGAACACTGAAGCTTTCTTG. Translation: CASSLHGQGNTEAFL.

On this clone itself: The sample carries other DNA sequences with the same CDR3. The J gene is TRBJ2-1, the V gene TRBV5-1; D unclear. Germline CDR1 reads SGHRS; CDR2 reads YFSETQ. This CDR3 has 14 amino acids. The V end was cut by 7 bases, the J end by 4 bases, with 15 bases between. Here the CDR3 reads CASGPYGRYNEQFF. DNA of the CDR3: TGCGCCAGCGGGCCTTACGGGCGTTACAATGAGCAGTTCTTC.

The V gene is TRBV5-5, the J gene TRBJ2-6; the D is unclear. The germline V gene encodes CDR1 SGHKS and CDR2 YYEKEE (reference sequence). The CDR3 covers 16 residues. V was pared by 4 bases and J by 2 bases, with 13 bases between. As DNA, the CDR3 is TGTGCCAGCAGCATCCCTGTTATTCCTGGGGCCAACGTCCTGACTTTC. Amino acid sequence: CASSIPVIPGANVLTF.

The V call is TRBV12-3 or TRBV12-4, the J call TRBJ1-2; 7 nucleotides line up with TRBD1. V trimming: 5 bases; J trimming: 4 bases; junction bases outside the gene matches: 7. There are 14 residues in the CDR3. In DNA form, the CDR3 reads TGTGCCAGCAGTATACAGGGGCCAGCCTATGGCTACACCTTC. It is translated as CASSIQGPAYGYTF.

The gene calls are TRBV12-3 or TRBV12-4 and TRBJ2-6; D uncertain. Trimming removed 7 bases at V and 2 bases at J, with 18 bases between. The CDR3 runs to 17 residues. The CDR3 here is CASILQWASPGANVLTF. The CDR3 nucleotides read TGTGCCAGCATCCTACAGTGGGCGAGCCCTGGGGCCAACGTCCTGACTTTC.

This clone was detected only a few times. This sequence joins TRBV6-1 and TRBJ1-2; tentative D call: TRBD1 (6 bases). Trimming left V 6 bases short and J 3 bases short, with 14 bases between. Germline CDR1 and CDR2: MNHNS and SASEGT. This CDR3 contains 14 residues. For the CDR3, the DNA is TGTGCCAGCAGGGACAGTACCTCGGACTATGGCTACACCTTC. It is translated as CASRDSTSDYGYTF.

This chain uses TRBV5-1 with TRBJ1-6; D might be TRBD1 (6 bases). Germline V lookup: CDR1 SGHRS, CDR2 YFSETQ. Trimming stripped 0 bases from V and 7 bases from J, with 11 bases between. The CDR3 loop spans 15 amino acids. DNA for the CDR3: TGCGCCAGCAGCTTGGGGGACATTAGGAATTCACCCCTCCACTTT. Translating gives CASSLGDIRNSPLHF.

This clone was counted at least ten times. A much bigger clone sits one base away, suggesting this may be a read error. The chain links TRBV28 to TRBJ1-2; possible D gene TRBD1, 5 bases. Germline V gene data show CDR1 as MDHEN and CDR2 as SYDVKM. V lost 2 bases and J 8 bases, leaving 15 bases between the germline ends. The CDR3 is made up of 14 amino acids. The CDR3 protein is CASSLIPGALGYTF. Here the CDR3 DNA reads TGTGCCAGCAGTTTAATCCCCGGGGCCCTAGGCTACACCTTC.

This clone is medium-sized by share. V is TRBV2 and J is TRBJ1-5; D not resolved. Germline lookup yields CDR1 SNHLY and CDR2 FYNNEI. This CDR3 has 16 amino acids. Trimming left V 2 bases short and J 4 bases short, with 15 bases between. In DNA form, the CDR3 reads TGTGCCAGCAGTGAATTGGGTCCTAGGGAGAATCAGCCCCAGCATTTT. Protein sequence: CASSELGPRENQPQHF.

This chain links TRBV11-2 with TRBJ2-7; 13 bases align to TRBD2. Germline V gene lookup returns CDR1 SGHAT and CDR2 FQNNGV. Trimming removed 5 bases from V and 5 bases from J; junction bases left unmatched: 3. The CDR3 loop spans 14 amino acids. The CDR3 nucleotides are TGTGCCAGCAGCACTAGCGGGGGGGCTGACGAGCAGTACTTC. Its translation is CASSTSGGADEQYF.

This clone was seen only a few times. This chain uses TRBV19 with TRBJ2-7; 9 bases are a match to TRBD1. The CDR3 contains 14 residues. V lost 6 bases and J lost 3; bases outside the gene matches: 6. Per the germline V gene, CDR1 is LNHDA and CDR2 is SQIVND (reference sequence). CDR3: CASSWEGQGYEQYF. Written as DNA, the CDR3 is TGTGCCAGTAGCTGGGAGGGACAGGGCTACGAGCAGTACTTC.

In this sample, this clone is medium-sized (0.01 to 0.1%). The chain links TRBV15 to TRBJ2-7; 10 bases fit TRBD2. This CDR3 has 14 amino acids. Germline lookup yields CDR1 LNHNV and CDR2 YYDKDF (reference sequence). Trimming cost V 5 bases and J 2 bases; bases outside gene matches: 3. The CDR3 sequence is CATSDTSGAYEQYF. The DNA for the CDR3 is TGTGCCACCAGCGATACTAGCGGGGCCTACGAGCAGTACTTC.

The V and J genes are TRBV4-1 and TRBJ2-7; 7 bases are shared with TRBD2. The CDR3 loop spans 16 amino acids. V shed 3 bases and J 0 bases; nucleotides not matched to a gene: 8. CDR1 MGHRA and CDR2 YSYEKL come from the germline V gene. The CDR3 is CASSHSREGTSYEQYF. Written as DNA, the CDR3 is TGCGCCAGCAGCCACTCAAGGGAGGGGACCTCCTACGAGCAGTACTTC.

This chain joins TRBV4-3 and TRBJ2-1, with D unresolved. This CDR3 is 15 amino acids long. The V end lost 0 bases, the J end lost 5 bases, and 11 bases lay between the germline ends. Germline V gives CDR1 LGHNA, CDR2 YSLEER. The CDR3 is CASSQDVGSHNEQFF. The CDR3 DNA sequence: TGCGCCAGCAGCCAAGATGTGGGCAGCCACAATGAGCAGTTCTTC.

By share of the sample, this clone is medium-sized. The chain recombines TRBV5-8 with TRBJ2-1; no firm D call. CDR1 is SGHTS, CDR2 YDEGEE, per germline. The CDR3 covers 12 residues. V was pared by 3 bases and J by 3 bases, with 4 bases between. This chain's CDR3 is CASSSFYNEQFF. The CDR3 bases are TGTGCCAGCAGCTCCTTCTACAATGAGCAGTTCTTC.

As for this clone: A read error may produce the germline difference seen at one junction end. The chain uses TRBV5-1 and TRBJ2-1, with 8 bases fitting TRBD2. The germline CDR1 and CDR2 sequences are SGHRS and YFSETQ. The CDR3 has 15 residues. The DNA of the CDR3 is TGCGCCAGCAGCTTGGCGACTAGCGAATACAATGAGCGGTTCTTC. This translates into CASSLATSEYNERFF. The whole variable domain, remainder taken from reference TRBV5-1 and TRBJ2-1, is KAGVTQTPRYLIKTRGQQVTLSCSPISGHRSVSWYQQTPGQGLQFLFEYFSETQRNKGNFPGRFSGRQFSNSRSEMNVSTLELGDSALYLCASSLATSEYNERFFGPGTRLTVL.

On this clone itself: The germline gene is not matched at one end of the junction; a read error may be the cause. The rearrangement joins TRBV14 to TRBJ2-3; 7 bases are shared with TRBD2. CDR1 and CDR2 (germline): SGHDN, FVKESK. This CDR3 region has 12 residues. The CDR3 spells CASSQDWTRAFF. In DNA, the CDR3 is TGTGCCAGCAGCCAAGATTGGACTAGGGCCTTTTTT.

Relative to its sample, this clone is medium-sized. This chain links TRBV19 with TRBJ1-5; D is uncertain. This CDR3 region has 15 residues. CDR1 is LNHDA, CDR2 SQIVND, per germline (reference sequence). V lost 2 bases to trimming and J lost 0 bases, with 8 bases between them. Written as DNA, the CDR3 is TGTGCCAGTAGTATAAATTGGGTTAGCAATCAGCCCCAGCATTTT. This encodes CASSINWVSNQPQHF.

This chain links TRBV7-3 with TRBJ1-4; D may be TRBD1 (6 bases). V was trimmed by 0 bases and J by 7 bases, leaving 6 bases between them. The CDR3 spans 13 residues. Germline CDR1 reads SGHTA; CDR2 reads FQGTGA. The CDR3 DNA reads as TGTGCCAGCAGCTTAACAGGGGGTGAAAAACTGTTTTTT. Its protein is CASSLTGGEKLFF.

The chain is built from TRBV5-8 and TRBJ2-5, with 13 bases lining up with TRBD2. Looked up from germline, CDR1 is SGHTS and CDR2 is YDEGEE. The CDR3 totals 17 residues. V was pared by 4 bases and J by 5 bases, with 11 bases of the junction left unmatched. The CDR3 nucleotides read TGTGCCAGCAGCCAAAGGACTAGCGGGGGTGGTGTGGAGACCCAGTACTTC. Protein sequence: CASSQRTSGGGVETQYF.

The V and J genes are TRBV5-1 and TRBJ2-1, with D possibly TRBD2 on 6 matching bases. The germline V gene has CDR1 SGHRS and CDR2 YFSETQ. V shed 2 bases and J shed 4 bases, with 13 bases lying between them. This CDR3 is 15 amino acids long. CDR3 residues: CASSFWTIEYNEQFF. The CDR3 nucleotides are TGCGCCAGCAGCTTTTGGACTATCGAATACAATGAGCAGTTCTTC.